The subject of this entry is one T cell receptor beta chain. Its antigen is still unknown. This sample was taken from a study of cytomegalovirus exposure and HLA in healthy donors. With 60 Vbeta and 13 Jbeta primers, the PCR was carried out. Authors' analysis steps: There were about 88 million unique TCR beta chains by a later count, and about 11 million of them were shared. The method was immunoSEQ multiplex PCR; TCRdb's version includes in-frame clones alone and lacks a portion of them. The DNA gave D and trimming, while V, J and clone size come from that table. This sample yields about 150,000 clones, of which about two thirds are seen a single time; 2% to 2.5% belongs to the top ten. Findings of the study overall: In vitro experiments confirmed that a few CMV-associated chains were specific for CMV antigens.

This TCR was recovered from a man in his forties or fifties in good health and CMV-seronegative. Sequenced input: PBMCs.

The CDR3 DNA reads as TGTGCCATCAAGGGAACAGGGAACACTGAAGCTTTCTTT. It yields the protein CAIKGTGNTEAFF. V gene TRBV10-3 combines with J gene TRBJ1-1, with a possible D match to TRBD1 (5 bases). The V end was cut by 7 bases, the J end by 1 base, with 10 bases between. Germline-derived CDR1 and CDR2 are ENHRY and SYGVKD. This CDR3 is built from 13 residues.